The sequence of this T cell receptor (beta chain) was determined in a study of blood T cell repertoires in COVID-19. The wider study: Donors in the United States, Italy and Spain gave samples during acute or convalescent COVID-19. Sample material is recorded as cDNA or gDNA derived from T cells, B-cell-depleted T cells, or PBMCs.

Original data processing: Amplification with reference gene primers provided the estimates of nucleated cell counts. Produced via immunoSEQ multiplex PCR; TCRdb's table is partial and in-frame only. V and J calls plus clone size are reproduced from that table; the DNA served to infer D and trimming. The sample records about 200,000 clones, about 90% being singletons. This CDR3 region has 13 residues. Per germline, CDR1 SGHKS and CDR2 YYEKEE (reference sequence). V lost 2 bases to trimming and J lost 4 bases, with 6 bases between them. Specimen: peripheral blood. This TCR was recovered from a man aged 30 to 45 with acute or convalescent COVID-19. The rearrangement uses TRBV5-5 and TRBJ1-4; no definite D call. This CDR3 reads CASSFRSNEKLFF. As DNA, the CDR3 is TGTGCCAGCAGCTTTAGGAGTAATGAAAAACTGTTTTTT.